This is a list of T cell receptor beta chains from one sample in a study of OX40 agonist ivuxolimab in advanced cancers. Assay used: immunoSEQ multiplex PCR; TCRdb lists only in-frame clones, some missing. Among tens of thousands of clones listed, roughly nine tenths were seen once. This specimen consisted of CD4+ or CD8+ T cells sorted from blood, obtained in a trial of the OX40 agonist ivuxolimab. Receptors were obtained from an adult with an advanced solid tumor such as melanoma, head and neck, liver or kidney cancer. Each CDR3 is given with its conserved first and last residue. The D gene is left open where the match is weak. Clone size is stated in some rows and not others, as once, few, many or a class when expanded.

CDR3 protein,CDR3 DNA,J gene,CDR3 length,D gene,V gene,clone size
CASSLTPSAAYEQYF,TGTGCCAGCAGTTTAACCCCTAGCGCGGCCTACGAGCAGTACTTC,TRBJ2-7,15,-,TRBV27,-
CASSLGTGGAYSYGYTF,TGTGCCAGCAGCCTCGGGACAGGGGGCGCCTATAGCTATGGCTACACCTTC,TRBJ1-2,17,TRBD1,TRBV27,-
CASSPGQLNTGELFF,TGTGCCAGCAGCCCGGGACAGCTAAACACCGGGGAGCTGTTTTTT,TRBJ2-2,15,TRBD1,TRBV7-3,-
CATSRDKASGETQYF,TGTGCCACCAGCAGAGATAAGGCTAGCGGTGAGACCCAGTACTTC,TRBJ2-5,15,TRBD2,TRBV15,-
CAWSVTWNEQFF,TGTGCCTGGAGTGTAACGTGGAATGAGCAGTTCTTC,TRBJ2-1,12,-,TRBV30,-
CASSPGPSWNNEQFF,TGTGCCAGCAGCCCGGGGCCCTCTTGGAACAATGAGCAGTTCTTC,TRBJ2-1,15,-,TRBV11-3,-
CASSLGRGFENEQFF,TGTGCCAGCAGCTTAGGCAGGGGATTTGAGAATGAGCAGTTCTTC,TRBJ2-1,15,-,TRBV7-6,-
CASSQTATLAKNIQYF,TGTGCCAGCAGCCAGACAGCGACGCTAGCCAAAAACATTCAGTACTTC,TRBJ2-4,16,-,TRBV14,-
CSVEWAESYNEQFF,TGCAGCGTTGAATGGGCCGAGAGCTACAATGAGCAGTTCTTC,TRBJ2-1,14,-,TRBV29-1,-
CASSLWEAPYNEQFF,TGTGCCAGCAGCTTATGGGAGGCTCCCTACAATGAGCAGTTCTTC,TRBJ2-1,15,-,TRBV11-2,-
CASSLRGGNEQFF,TGTGCCAGCAGCTTAAGGGGAGGTAATGAGCAGTTCTTC,TRBJ2-1,13,-,TRBV5-4,-
CAAPRPLYNEQFF,TGCGCCGCCCCTCGACCGCTATACAATGAGCAGTTCTTC,TRBJ2-1,13,-,TRBV10-1,medium-sized
CASSLGFTGELFF,TGTGCCAGCAGCTTGGGTTTCACCGGGGAGCTGTTTTTT,TRBJ2-2,13,-,TRBV7-3,-
CASSLFSGGTNTGELFF,TGTGCCAGCAGTTTATTTTCGGGAGGCACGAACACCGGGGAGCTGTTTTTT,TRBJ2-2,17,TRBD2,TRBV28,-
CASSVVGSSTDTQYF,TGTGCCAGCAGCGTAGTCGGGTCTAGCACAGATACGCAGTATTTT,TRBJ2-3,15,-,TRBV9,-
CASSLMTGGDEAFF,TGTGCCAGCAGCTTAATGACAGGGGGGGATGAAGCTTTCTTT,TRBJ1-1,14,TRBD1,TRBV7-6,-
CASSSPGLAGGPYEQYF,TGTGCCAGCAGCTCCCCGGGACTAGCGGGAGGGCCCTACGAGCAGTACTTC,TRBJ2-7,17,-,TRBV5-2,-
CASSSDRKETQYF,TGTGCCAGCAGCTCCGACAGAAAAGAGACCCAGTACTTC,TRBJ2-5,13,-,TRBV13,-
CASSQSRDSYEQYF,TGCGCCAGCAGCCAATCTCGGGACTCCTACGAGCAGTACTTC,TRBJ2-7,14,-,TRBV4-3,-
CASRTNRVQPQHF,TGTGCCAGCAGGACAAACCGGGTCCAGCCCCAGCATTTT,TRBJ1-5,13,-,TRBV28,-
CAWKEDRIEQFF,TGTGCCTGGAAGGAGGACCGAATTGAGCAGTTCTTC,TRBJ2-1,12,-,TRBV30,-
CASRRTSGSVNEQFF,TGCGCCAGCAGGAGAACTAGCGGGAGCGTAAATGAGCAGTTCTTC,TRBJ2-1,15,TRBD2,TRBV4-1,-
CASSEEVGFSNQPQHF,TGTGCCAGCAGTGAAGAAGTGGGGTTTAGCAATCAGCCCCAGCATTTT,TRBJ1-5,16,-,TRBV2,-
CSARLESTDTQYF,TGCAGTGCCCGACTAGAGTCGACAGATACGCAGTATTTT,TRBJ2-3,13,-,TRBV29-1,once
CASSRGISNQPQHF,TGTGCCAGCAGTCGCGGGATTAGCAATCAGCCCCAGCATTTT,TRBJ1-5,14,-,TRBV28,-
CASSDGFGRTYNEQFF,TGTGCCAGCAGTGATGGGTTTGGTAGGACCTACAATGAGCAGTTCTTC,TRBJ2-1,16,-,TRBV6-1,-
CASSEETQYF,TGTGCCAGCAGTGAAGAGACCCAGTACTTC,TRBJ2-5,10,-,TRBV2,-
CASSYSAEAFF,TGTGCCAGCAGTTACTCGGCTGAAGCTTTCTTT,TRBJ1-1,11,-,TRBV6-5,-
CASSLAETQYF,TGCGCCAGCAGCTTGGCCGAGACCCAGTACTTC,TRBJ2-5,11,-,TRBV5-1,-
CASSWGGAGDTQYF,TGTGCCAGCAGCTGGGGAGGGGCCGGAGATACGCAGTATTTT,TRBJ2-3,14,TRBD2,TRBV5-3,medium-sized
CASSPRQARDQPQHF,TGTGCCAGCAGCCCCCGACAGGCAAGGGATCAGCCCCAGCATTTT,TRBJ1-5,15,-,TRBV21-1,-
CATSAPPGMQHF,TGTGCCACCAGCGCCCCTCCAGGGATGCAGCATTTT,TRBJ1-5,12,-,TRBV15,-
CASSPEGTARNQPQHF,TGCGCCAGCAGCCCCGAGGGTACGGCTCGTAATCAGCCCCAGCATTTT,TRBJ1-5,16,-,TRBV4-1,-
CASSQDTGEGGNTIYF,TGCGCCAGCAGCCAAGATACCGGGGAGGGTGGAAACACCATATATTTT,TRBJ1-3,16,-,TRBV4-3,medium-sized
CASSEAQGGNEKLFF,TGTGCCAGCAGTGAAGCCCAGGGGGGGAATGAAAAACTGTTTTTT,TRBJ1-4,15,TRBD1,TRBV6-1,-
CASSQVWTSGTYEQYF,TGCGCCAGCAGCCAAGTATGGACTAGCGGAACCTACGAGCAGTACTTC,TRBJ2-7,16,TRBD2,TRBV4-1,-
CASSLGPLAGEAYEQYF,TGTGCCAGCAGCTTGGGACCGCTAGCGGGAGAGGCGTACGAGCAGTACTTC,TRBJ2-7,17,TRBD2,TRBV13,-
CASSLRGQGSGTQYF,TGTGCCAGCAGCTTACGGGGACAGGGCTCAGGGACCCAGTACTTC,TRBJ2-5,15,TRBD1,TRBV5-6,-
CATSDGTGDQPGGTDTQYF,TGTGCCACCAGCGATGGGACAGGGGATCAACCGGGAGGCACAGATACGCAGTATTTT,TRBJ2-3,19,TRBD1,TRBV15,-
CSARRPEQFF,TGCAGTGCTAGGCGGCCTGAGCAGTTCTTC,TRBJ2-1,10,-,TRBV20-1,once
CASSEGAGGQYDGELFF,TGTGCCAGCAGCGAGGGAGCCGGGGGGCAGTATGACGGGGAGCTGTTTTTT,TRBJ2-2,17,-,TRBV5-6,once